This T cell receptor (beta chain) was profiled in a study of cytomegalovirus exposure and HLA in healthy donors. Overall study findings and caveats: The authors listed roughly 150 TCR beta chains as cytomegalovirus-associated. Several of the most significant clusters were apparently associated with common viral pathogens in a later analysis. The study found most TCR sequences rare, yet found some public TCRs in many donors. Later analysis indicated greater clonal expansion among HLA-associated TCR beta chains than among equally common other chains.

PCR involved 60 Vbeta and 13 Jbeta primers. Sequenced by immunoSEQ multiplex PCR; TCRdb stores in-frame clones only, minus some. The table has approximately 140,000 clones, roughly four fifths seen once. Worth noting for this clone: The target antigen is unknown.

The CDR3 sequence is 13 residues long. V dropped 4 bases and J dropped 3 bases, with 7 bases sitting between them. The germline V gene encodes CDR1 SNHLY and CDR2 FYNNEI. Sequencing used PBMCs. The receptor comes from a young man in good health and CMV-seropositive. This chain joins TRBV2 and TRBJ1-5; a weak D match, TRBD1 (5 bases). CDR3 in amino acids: CASSGQFNQPQHF. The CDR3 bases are TGTGCCAGCAGTGGACAGTTCAATCAGCCCCAGCATTTT.